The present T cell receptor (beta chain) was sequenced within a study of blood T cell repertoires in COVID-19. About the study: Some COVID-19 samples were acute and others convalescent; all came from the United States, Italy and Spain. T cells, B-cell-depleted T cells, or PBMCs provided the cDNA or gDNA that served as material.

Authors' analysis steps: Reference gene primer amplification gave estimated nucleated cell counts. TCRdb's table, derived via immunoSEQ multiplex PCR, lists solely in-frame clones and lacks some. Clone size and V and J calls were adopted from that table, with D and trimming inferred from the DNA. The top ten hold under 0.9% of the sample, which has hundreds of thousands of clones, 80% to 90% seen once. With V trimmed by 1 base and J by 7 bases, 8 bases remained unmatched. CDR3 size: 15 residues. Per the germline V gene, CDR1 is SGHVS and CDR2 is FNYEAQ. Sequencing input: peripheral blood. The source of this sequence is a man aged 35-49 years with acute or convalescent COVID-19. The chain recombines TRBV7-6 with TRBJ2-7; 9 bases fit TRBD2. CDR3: CASSLGGAGGGEQYF. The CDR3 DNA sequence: TGTGCCAGCAGCTTAGGGGGAGCGGGAGGTGGAGAGCAGTACTTC.